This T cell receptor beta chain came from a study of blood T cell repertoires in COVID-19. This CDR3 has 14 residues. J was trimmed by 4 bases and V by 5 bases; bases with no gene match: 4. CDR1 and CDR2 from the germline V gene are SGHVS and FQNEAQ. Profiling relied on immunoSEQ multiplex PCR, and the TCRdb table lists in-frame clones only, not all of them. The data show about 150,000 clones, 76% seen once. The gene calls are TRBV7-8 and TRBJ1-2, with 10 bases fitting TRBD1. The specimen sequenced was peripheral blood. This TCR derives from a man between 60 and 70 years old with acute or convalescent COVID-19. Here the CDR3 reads CASSTGQGGYGYTF. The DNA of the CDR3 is TGTGCCAGCAGCACCGGACAGGGGGGCTATGGCTACACCTTC. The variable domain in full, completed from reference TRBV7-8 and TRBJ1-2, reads GAGVSQSPRYKVAKRGQDVALRCDPISGHVSLFWYQQALGQGPEFLTYFQNEAQLDKSGLPSDRFFAERPEGSVSTLKIQRTQQEDSAVYLCASSTGQGGYGYTFGSGTRLTVV.